This T cell receptor (beta chain) was sequenced during a study of vaccination and CD4 T cells after COVID-19. In the study overall: Cellular stimulation was performed using overlapping spike peptides derived from SARS-CoV-2, HCoV-NL63, HCoV-OC43 and HCoV-229E.

General study points: Although the median of SARS-CoV-2-reactive clonotypes rose from around 19 to 38, the change was not significant.

Remarks on this clonotype: The antigen remains undetermined.

Indicated treatment: roughly 10-day PBMC culture with coronavirus spike peptide pools or control peptides (ViraFEST assay). According to the study, CD4+ T cells from the unexposed donor were gathered ahead of the COVID-19 pandemic (2011-2018). For ViraFEST, peptide pools expanded antigen-specific T cells, after which the TCRs were sequenced. After about eleven days of culture, CD4+ T cells were negatively selected. An Oncomine TCR Beta short-read assay was used to sequence the DNA from cultured CD4+ T cells. Genomic DNA was taken out of cultured CD4+ T cells by extraction. TCRdb used MiXCR to reprocess the PCR reads, holding one entry per CDR3 protein. The sample contains 10,000 or so distinct CDR3 sequences, 34% of which appear only once. Trimming removed 0 bases from V and 5 bases from J, with 8 bases in between. CDR3 size: 14 residues. Per germline, CDR1 SGHRS and CDR2 YFSETQ.

The clonotype comes from a human donor in good health. The chain has TRBV5-1 and TRBJ2-2; no definite D call. The source material was CD4+ T cells from blood, cultured in vitro. The CDR3 region is CASSLEVQTGELFF. CDR3 DNA sequence: TGCGCCAGCAGCTTGGAGGTTCAAACCGGGGAGCTGTTTTTT. Drawing the rest from reference TRBV5-1 and TRBJ2-2, the complete variable domain is KAGVTQTPRYLIKTRGQQVTLSCSPISGHRSVSWYQQTPGQGLQFLFEYFSETQRNKGNFPGRFSGRQFSNSRSEMNVSTLELGDSALYLCASSLEVQTGELFFGEGSRLTVL.